What follows describes a single T cell receptor beta chain. The antigen remains undetermined. This CDR3 contains 11 residues. This entry comes from a study of T cell responses to AZD1222 COVID-19 vaccine. Findings and limits, study-wide: Repertoires were collected only later (after the peak T cell response had occurred).

Clones were sequenced by immunoSEQ multiplex PCR, and TCRdb holds only the in-frame ones, with some missing. The table lists 150,000 to 200,000 clones, more than 75% of them singletons. This sequence joins TRBV21-1 and TRBJ2-2. TRBV21-1 is assigned pseudogene status. The receptor was derived from an adult in good health. Sequencing was performed on peripheral blood, taken on day 0 of MenACWY control vaccination. The CDR3 region has the DNA TGTGCCAGCAGCCCCACCGGGGAGCTGTTTTTT. Protein product: CASSPTGELFF.